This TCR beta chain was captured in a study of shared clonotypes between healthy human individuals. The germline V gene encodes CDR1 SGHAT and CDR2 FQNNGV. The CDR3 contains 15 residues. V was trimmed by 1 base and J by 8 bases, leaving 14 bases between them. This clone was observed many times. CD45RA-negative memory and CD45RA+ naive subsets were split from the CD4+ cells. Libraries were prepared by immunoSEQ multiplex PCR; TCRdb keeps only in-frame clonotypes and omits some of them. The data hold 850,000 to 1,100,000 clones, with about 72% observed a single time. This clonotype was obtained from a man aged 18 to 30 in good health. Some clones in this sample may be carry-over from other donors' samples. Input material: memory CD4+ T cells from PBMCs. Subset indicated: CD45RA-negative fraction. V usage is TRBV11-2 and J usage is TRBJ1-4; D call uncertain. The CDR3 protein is CASSLAQAIGEKLFF. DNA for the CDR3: TGTGCCAGCAGCTTAGCCCAAGCGATCGGAGAAAAACTGTTTTTT.